These 2 T cell receptor beta chains were sequenced from one sample in a study of cytomegalovirus exposure and HLA in healthy donors. Amplification used 60 Vbeta primers and 13 Jbeta primers. Generated by immunoSEQ multiplex PCR, the TCRdb table keeps only in-frame clones and is missing some. Its table records 100,000 to 150,000 clones. Sequencing input: PBMCs. The origin of the receptors is a man younger than 45 in good health and CMV-seronegative.

V gene TRBV25-1 combines with J gene TRBJ2-1; 8 bases map to TRBD2. This CDR3 contains 15 residues. Germline CDR1 and CDR2: MGHDK and SYGVNS. The V segment lost 6 bases and the J segment 4 bases; nucleotides outside the gene matches: 8. The CDR3 nucleotides are TGTGCCAGCAGCGGGCCGGGAGGGTCTTACAATGAGCAGTTCTTC. Encoded protein: CASSGPGGSYNEQFF.

The chain combines TRBV28 with TRBJ1-1, with 7 bases that match TRBD1. The CDR3 runs 16 residues. The ends lost 6 bases at V and 1 base at J; junction bases unmatched: 11. The germline V gene encodes CDR1 MDHEN and CDR2 SYDVKM. The CDR3 here is CASSATGWTGNTEAFF. The CDR3 DNA reads TGTGCCAGCAGCGCCACCGGTTGGACAGGGAACACTGAAGCTTTCTTT.